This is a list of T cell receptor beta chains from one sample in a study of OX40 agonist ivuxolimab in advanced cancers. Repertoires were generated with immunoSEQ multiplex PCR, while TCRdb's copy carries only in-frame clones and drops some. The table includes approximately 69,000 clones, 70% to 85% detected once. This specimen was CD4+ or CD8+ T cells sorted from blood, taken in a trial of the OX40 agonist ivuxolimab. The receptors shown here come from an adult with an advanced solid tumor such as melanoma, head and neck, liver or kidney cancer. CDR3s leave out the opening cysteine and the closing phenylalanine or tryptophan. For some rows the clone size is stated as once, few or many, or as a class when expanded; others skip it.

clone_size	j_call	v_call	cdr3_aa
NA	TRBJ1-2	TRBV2	ASSDGYSYNGYT
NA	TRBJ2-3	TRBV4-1	ASSPDRAADTQY
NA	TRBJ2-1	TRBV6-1	ASIREPPYNEQF
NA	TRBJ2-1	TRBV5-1	ASSLVAGSDEQF
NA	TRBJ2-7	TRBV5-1	ASSLQGQGYEQY
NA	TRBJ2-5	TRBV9	ASSVAPRETQY
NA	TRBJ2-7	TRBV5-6	ASSRRTGGHEQY
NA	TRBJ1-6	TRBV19	ASSRTTTHNSPLH
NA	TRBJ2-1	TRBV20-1	SAPYTNEQF
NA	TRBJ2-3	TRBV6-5	ASLPGPYTDTQY
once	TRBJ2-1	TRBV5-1	ASSLGVGNEQF
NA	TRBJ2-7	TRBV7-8	ASSYPGVGSAYEQY
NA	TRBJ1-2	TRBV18	ASSTDRAYGYT
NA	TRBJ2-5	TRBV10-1	ASSDRGLGTQY
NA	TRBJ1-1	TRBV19	ASTSWGRLNTEAF
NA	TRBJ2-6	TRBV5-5	ASSLVRTAISGANVLT
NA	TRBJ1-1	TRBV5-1	ASSLGAAVNTEAF
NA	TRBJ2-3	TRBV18	ASSPPRRGGLDTQY
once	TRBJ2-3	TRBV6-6	ASSYTGTDTQY
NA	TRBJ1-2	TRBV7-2	ASSDGTAIYGYT
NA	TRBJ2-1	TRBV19	ASSIRRGGRNEQF
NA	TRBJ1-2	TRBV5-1	ASSVGQFNYGYT
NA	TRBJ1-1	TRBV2	ASLSWENTEAF
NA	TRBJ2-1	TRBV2	ASSPAGGRYNEQF
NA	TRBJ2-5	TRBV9	ASSVGAGGGQETQY
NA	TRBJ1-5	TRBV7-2	ASSFTTGGTNQPQH